One sample yielded the 5 T cell receptor beta chains listed below, sequenced in a study of beta chain features in type 1 diabetes. Sequencing targeted expressed TCRB transcripts, as all isolated RNA had been reverse transcribed. Method: immunoSEQ multiplex PCR; TCRdb's copy keeps in-frame clones and lacks some. The sample records around 340,000 clones, less than 20% being singletons. Specimen: naive CD4+ T cells from blood. The receptors were sampled from a woman aged 18-29 years in good health.

For the CDR3, the DNA is TGCGCCAGCAGCTCTGGCGGAGACTTTAACTATGGCTACACCTTC. This codes for CASSSGGDFNYGYTF. The chain is built from TRBV5-1 and TRBJ1-2; no clear D gene. Germline CDR1 and CDR2: SGHRS and YFSETQ. V shed 3 bases and J shed 1 base, with 13 bases lying between them. This CDR3 comprises 15 residues.

A few counts support this clone. This chain uses TRBV10-3 with TRBJ2-1; 12 bases are a match to TRBD2. In germline, CDR1 is ENHRY, CDR2 SYGVKD. The V segment lost 3 bases and the J segment 4 bases; nucleotides outside the gene matches: 10. The CDR3 runs 18 residues. The chain's CDR3 is CAISDSQLAGGEYNEQFF. The CDR3 DNA follows: TGTGCCATCAGTGACTCCCAACTAGCGGGGGGCGAATACAATGAGCAGTTCTTC.

This clone was counted between two and nine times. This chain connects TRBV4-3 to TRBJ2-2, with 9 bases identical to TRBD2. V was clipped by 0 bases and J by 8 bases; unmatched bases: 4. CDR3 size: 15 residues. Germline V gene lookup returns CDR1 LGHNA and CDR2 YSLEER. CDR3 loop: CASSQDGGGAGELFF. The DNA of the CDR3 is TGCGCCAGCAGCCAAGACGGCGGGGGGGCGGGGGAGCTGTTTTTT.

The CDR3: CASSFLRDEKLFF. CDR3 DNA: TGTGCCAGCAGCTTTCTGAGAGATGAAAAACTGTTTTTT. This chain links TRBV13 with TRBJ1-4; no clear D gene. The V and J ends lost 3 bases and 6 bases respectively, with 8 bases between them. Germline V gene lookup returns CDR1 PRHDT and CDR2 FYEKMQ (reference sequence). The CDR3 runs to 13 residues.

This chain connects TRBV20-1 to TRBJ2-5; no definite D call. The CDR3 has 10 residues. The germline gives CDR1 DFQATT, CDR2 SNEGSKA (reference sequence). V dropped 6 bases and J dropped 5 bases, with 7 bases sitting between them. The CDR3 loop is CSAYSETQYF. The CDR3 DNA reads as TGCAGTGCCTATTCGGAGACCCAGTACTTC.